The 27 T cell receptor beta chains below were found in one sample sequenced in a study of control samples from healthy donors and cancer patients. TCRdb's copy holds only in-frame clones and misses some; the assay was immunoSEQ multiplex PCR. Here the sample spans some 95,000 clones, around 88% being singletons. The sample was blood. The receptors stem from a man younger than 40 in good health.

The gene calls are TRBV5-6 and TRBJ2-3, with 9 bases matching TRBD2. With 4 bases clipped from V and 0 bases from J, the junction kept 3 bases outside the gene matches. The germline V gene encodes CDR1 SGHDT and CDR2 YYEEEE. This CDR3 has 15 amino acids. CDR3 sequence reads: CASSALAGSTDTQYF. CDR3 DNA sequence: TGTGCCAGCAGCGCTCTAGCGGGGAGCACAGATACGCAGTATTTT.

This CDR3 reads CATRGQPSTDTQYF. The CDR3 nucleotides read TGTGCCACCCGCGGACAGCCTAGCACAGATACGCAGTATTTT. The J gene is TRBJ2-3, the V gene TRBV15; D is possibly TRBD1 (6 bases). V lost 8 bases and J lost 0, with 12 bases in between. The length of the CDR3 is 14 residues. Germline assignment: CDR1 LNHNV and CDR2 YYDKDF (reference sequence).

The chain employs TRBV11-2 and TRBJ2-6; maybe TRBD2 (6 bases). CDR1 SGHAT and CDR2 FQNNGV come from the germline V gene. Trimming left V 3 bases short and J 0 bases short, with 12 bases between. The CDR3 sequence is 17 residues long. CDR3: CASSFRVGGSGANVLTF. The DNA of the CDR3 is TGTGCCAGCAGCTTCAGGGTCGGGGGCTCTGGGGCCAACGTCCTGACTTTC. Supplemented by reference TRBV11-2 and TRBJ2-6, the full variable domain reads EAGVAQSPRYKIIEKRQSVAFWCNPISGHATLYWYQQILGQGPKLLIQFQNNGVVDDSQLPKDRFSAERLKGVDSTLKIQPAKLEDSAVYLCASSFRVGGSGANVLTFGAGSRLTVL.

In DNA, the CDR3 is TGTGCCAGCAGGGACTCCTACGAGCAGTACTTC. This translates into CASRDSYEQYF. This chain links TRBV19 with TRBJ2-7, with a weak D call TRBD1 (5 bases). The CDR3 is 11 amino acids. CDR1 and CDR2 from the germline V gene are LNHDA and SQIVND (reference sequence). With 9 bases removed from V and 0 bases from J, the gap between germline ends came to 6 bases.

The chain recombines TRBV27 with TRBJ1-2; D is unclear. V gave up 0 bases and J gave up 6 bases, with 14 bases separating them. Germline V gives CDR1 MNHEY, CDR2 SMNVEV (reference sequence). This CDR3 has 15 amino acids. The CDR3 coding sequence is TGTGCCAGCAGTTTATCGAATTATCTCGGACATGGCTACACCTTC. It is translated as CASSLSNYLGHGYTF.

The chain combines TRBV24-1 with TRBJ2-1; 10 nucleotides agree with TRBD2. The CDR3 sequence is 16 residues long. V shed 4 bases, J shed 5 bases, and the junction held 7 bases outside the gene matches. CDR1 KGHDR and CDR2 SFDVKD come from the germline V gene. CDR3 in DNA: TGTGCCACCAGTGAACTCCGGACTAGCGGAGACAATGAGCAGTTCTTC. Translation gives CATSELRTSGDNEQFF.

CDR3 sequence reads: CASSQGLRGFSGAFF. DNA of the CDR3: TGCGCCAGCAGCCAAGGGTTAAGGGGATTTTCTGGAGCTTTCTTT. V is TRBV4-1 and J is TRBJ1-1; TRBD1 might be the D (5 bases). The CDR3 is 15 residues long. The V and J ends lost 1 base and 10 bases respectively, with 19 bases between them. The germline CDR1 and CDR2 sequences are MGHRA and YSYEKL.

The rearrangement joins TRBV27 to TRBJ2-7; 9 bases are a match to TRBD2. The CDR3 length is 13 residues. Germline V gene lookup returns CDR1 MNHEY and CDR2 SMNVEV (reference sequence). Trimming removed 8 bases from V and 7 bases from J; junction bases left unmatched: 9. The CDR3 DNA is TGTGCCAGCCAAGCGGGAGGCCTCGAGGAGCAGTACTTC. Its translation is CASQAGGLEEQYF.

The DNA for the CDR3 is TGTGCCAGCAGCGTAGGAAGGGAAAATCAGCCCCAGCATTTT. Protein: CASSVGRENQPQHF. The rearrangement uses TRBV9 and TRBJ1-5; D ambiguous. The CDR3 contains 14 residues. The germline V gene encodes CDR1 SGDLS and CDR2 YYNGEE. Trimming took 0 bases from V and 4 from J, leaving 8 bases between them.

The V call is TRBV7-2, the J call TRBJ2-1; 7 bases line up with TRBD2. Germline loops: CDR1 SGHTA, CDR2 FQGNSA. The length of the CDR3 is 15 residues. The junction had 7 bases not matched to a gene; V was cut back by 5 bases and J by 3 bases. The CDR3 protein is CASSAGLSIYNEQFF. CDR3 coding DNA: TGTGCCAGCAGCGCGGGACTATCGATCTACAATGAGCAGTTCTTC.

The chain has TRBV27 and TRBJ2-7; 7 bases align to TRBD1. The V gene end was trimmed by 6 bases and the J gene end by 7 bases; junction bases not matched to a gene: 15. CDR3 size: 15 residues. CDR1 is MNHEY and CDR2 is SMNVEV in the germline V gene (reference sequence). The CDR3 DNA sequence: TGTGCCAGCAGCCCTGGGGACAGCCGTAAGAGAGAGCAGTACTTC. This translates into CASSPGDSRKREQYF.

The gene calls are TRBV12-3 or TRBV12-4 and TRBJ2-7; D may be TRBD2 (5 bases). CDR3 length: 13 amino acids. V was clipped by 5 bases and J by 2 bases, with 10 bases between them. The CDR3 reads CASSQAGAYEQYF. For the CDR3, the DNA is TGTGCCAGCAGTCAGGCGGGCGCCTACGAGCAGTACTTC.

The V call is TRBV28, the J call TRBJ1-1; tentative D call: TRBD1 (5 bases). Trimming shortened V by 7 bases and J by 2 bases, and 14 bases separated the two germline ends. The CDR3 is made up of 14 amino acids. Looked up from germline, CDR1 is MDHEN and CDR2 is SYDVKM. The chain's CDR3 is CASTGAGRNTEAFF. The CDR3, as DNA: TGTGCCAGCACCGGGGCAGGTCGAAACACTGAAGCTTTCTTT.

The gene calls are TRBV4-1 and TRBJ1-1; D gene uncertain. The length of the CDR3 is 13 residues. V lost 0 bases and J 5 bases, leaving 7 bases between the germline ends. The V gene's germline CDR1 is MGHRA and CDR2 YSYEKL. The CDR3 loop is CASSQEVRTEAFF. In nucleotides, the CDR3 is TGCGCCAGCAGCCAAGAGGTTAGGACTGAAGCTTTCTTT.

V is TRBV19 and J is TRBJ2-7; D possibly corresponds to TRBD2 (6 bases). The CDR3 sequence is 14 residues long. Looked up from germline, CDR1 is LNHDA and CDR2 is SQIVND (reference sequence). The V end lost 9 bases, the J end lost 4 bases, and 19 bases lay between the germline ends. The CDR3 sequence is CASSNRGGLYEQYF. The CDR3 DNA follows: TGTGCCAGCTCGAATCGGGGAGGACTTTACGAGCAGTACTTC.

The chain joins TRBV6-6 to TRBJ1-2; TRBD1 matches 8 bases. V shed 0 bases, J shed 7 bases, and the junction held 4 bases outside the gene matches. This CDR3 has 14 residues. CDR1 and CDR2 (germline): MNHNY, SVGAGI (reference sequence). CDR3 bases: TGTGCCAGCAGTTACTCAACAGGGGGAACTGGCTACACCTTC. Protein sequence: CASSYSTGGTGYTF.

This chain joins TRBV19 and TRBJ2-7, with TRBD1 matching over 8 bases. Trimming cost V 5 bases and J 6 bases; bases outside gene matches: 12. The CDR3 is 15 amino acids. Germline-derived CDR1 and CDR2 are LNHDA and SQIVND (reference sequence). This CDR3 is CASSGKDRGRGEQYF. The CDR3 DNA sequence: TGTGCCAGTAGTGGAAAAGACAGGGGAAGGGGCGAGCAGTACTTC. Filled out from reference TRBV19 and TRBJ2-7, the complete variable domain reads DGGITQSPKYLFRKEGQNVTLSCEQNLNHDAMYWYRQDPGQGLRLIYYSQIVNDFQKGDIAEGYSVSREKKESFPLTVTSAQKNPTAFYLCASSGKDRGRGEQYFGPGTRLTVT.

The chain combines TRBV15 with TRBJ1-3; 8 nucleotides line up with TRBD1. The CDR3 loop spans 17 amino acids. V lost 5 bases and J lost 1; bases outside the gene matches: 10. Germline values: CDR1 LNHNV, CDR2 YYDKDF (reference sequence). In nucleotides, the CDR3 is TGTGCCACCAGCTCCGACAGGGGAAGGTATTCTGGAAACACCATATATTTT. Encoded protein: CATSSDRGRYSGNTIYF.

In this sample, this clone turned up a few times. V and J are TRBV10-3 and TRBJ2-7; D unresolved. The germline CDR1 and CDR2 sequences are ENHRY and SYGVKD. The CDR3 consists of 12 residues. V was trimmed by 8 bases and J by 2 bases, leaving 10 bases between them. The DNA for the CDR3 is TGTGCCATCGGATCCGGTCCCTACGAGCAGTACTTC. It codes for CAIGSGPYEQYF.

V is TRBV4-2 and J is TRBJ1-3; no firm D call. Germline V gene sequence: CDR1 LGHNA, CDR2 YNFKEQ. The ends were cut back, 1 base at V and 0 bases at J, with 10 bases in the middle. This CDR3 is 16 amino acids long. The CDR3 loop reads CASSQGSYDSGNTIYF. The CDR3 DNA reads as TGTGCCAGCAGCCAAGGTTCTTATGACTCTGGAAACACCATATATTTT.

This clone has just a few counts. The chain joins TRBV15 to TRBJ2-7; D perhaps matches TRBD2 (5 bases). Germline CDR1 is LNHNV and CDR2 is YYDKDF (reference sequence). The CDR3 totals 13 residues. The germline V and J ends were trimmed by 6 bases and 3 bases, with 12 bases remaining between them. CDR3 sequence (DNA): TGTGCCACCAGTGGTGACACTAGCTACGAGCAGTACTTC. Translated: CATSGDTSYEQYF.

The chain combines TRBV4-1 with TRBJ1-1; D is undetermined. This CDR3 spans 13 amino acids. CDR1 MGHRA and CDR2 YSYEKL come from the germline V gene. Trimming took off 4 bases at V and 6 bases at J, with 12 bases between the two ends. CDR3 DNA sequence: TGCGCCAGCAGCCCTAAGGCTTCCGCTGAAGCTTTCTTT. Amino acids: CASSPKASAEAFF.

The chain uses TRBV11-2 and TRBJ1-4; no firm D call. The CDR3 runs to 13 residues. Trimming left V 5 bases short and J 7 bases short, with 11 bases between. The V gene's germline CDR1 is SGHAT and CDR2 FQNNGV. CDR3 nucleotides: TGTGCCAGCAGCCCCCAAGGGTTTGAAAAACTGTTTTTT. Its protein is CASSPQGFEKLFF.

This chain connects TRBV30 to TRBJ1-1; D unclear. This CDR3 is built from 14 residues. Germline CDR1 and CDR2: GTSNPN and SVGIG (reference sequence). V gave up 0 bases and J gave up 3 bases, with 11 bases separating them. The CDR3 loop reads CAWSVIGVDTEAFF. The CDR3 nucleotides read TGTGCCTGGAGTGTGATTGGGGTCGACACTGAAGCTTTCTTT.

The CDR3 DNA reads as TGTGCCAGCAGGGGGTGGAACTATGGCTACACCTTC. It specifies CASRGWNYGYTF. This chain joins TRBV25-1 and TRBJ1-2; D not certain. V lost 6 bases and J lost 2, with 7 bases in between. Per the germline V gene, CDR1 is MGHDK and CDR2 is SYGVNS. This CDR3 has 12 amino acids.

The table lists this clone with a count of one. This chain links TRBV5-4 with TRBJ1-2, with D possibly being TRBD1 (5 bases). Per germline, CDR1 SGHNT and CDR2 YYREEE (reference sequence). V lost 2 bases to trimming and J lost 6 bases, with 14 bases between them. The CDR3 is 14 amino acids. In nucleotides, the CDR3 is TGTGCCAGCAGCTTACTCAGGGATCGGGATGGCTACACCTTC. It codes for CASSLLRDRDGYTF.

The chain joins TRBV30 to TRBJ1-2; D gene ambiguous. The CDR3 sequence is 12 residues long. The V gene's germline CDR1 is GTSNPN and CDR2 SVGIG (reference sequence). V lost 0 bases and J lost 4, with 6 bases in between. The CDR3 DNA follows: TGTGCCTGGAGTGTACTTGCCTATGGCTACACCTTC. Translated, it gives CAWSVLAYGYTF.